This section outlines one TCR beta chain sequence together with its context. These data originate in a study of blood T cell repertoires in COVID-19. Across the study: Acute and convalescent COVID-19 samples came from the United States, Italy and Spain.

With 8 bases removed from V and 7 bases from J, the gap between germline ends came to 11 bases. Germline V lookup: CDR1 LNHDA, CDR2 SQIVND (reference sequence). CDR3 length: 11 residues. Profiled with immunoSEQ multiplex PCR; TCRdb holds only in-frame clones, not every one. The sample has 55,000 to 65,000 clones; approximately 80% are singletons. Sequencing was carried out using peripheral blood. The chain links TRBV19 to TRBJ1-2; the D gene is possibly TRBD1 (5 bases). The TCR sequence derives from a man aged 25-40 years with COVID-19, enrolled during active disease. The CDR3 nucleotides are TGTGCCAGTGGGGCCGGGGGTGGCTACACCTTC. It is translated as CASGAGGGYTF.